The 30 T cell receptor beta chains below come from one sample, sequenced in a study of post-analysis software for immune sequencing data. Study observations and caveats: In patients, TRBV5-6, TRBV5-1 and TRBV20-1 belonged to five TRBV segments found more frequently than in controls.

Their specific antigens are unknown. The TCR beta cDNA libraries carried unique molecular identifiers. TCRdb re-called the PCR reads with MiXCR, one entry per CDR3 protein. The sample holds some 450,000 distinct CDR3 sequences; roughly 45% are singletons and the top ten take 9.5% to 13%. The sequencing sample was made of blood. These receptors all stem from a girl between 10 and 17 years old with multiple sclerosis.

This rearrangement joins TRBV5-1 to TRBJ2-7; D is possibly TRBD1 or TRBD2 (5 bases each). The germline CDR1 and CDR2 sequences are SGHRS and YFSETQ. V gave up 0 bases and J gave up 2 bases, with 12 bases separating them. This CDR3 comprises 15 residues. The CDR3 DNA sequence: TGCGCCAGCAGCTTGGCCCCGGGGACGACCTACGAGCAGTACTTC. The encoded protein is CASSLAPGTTYEQYF.

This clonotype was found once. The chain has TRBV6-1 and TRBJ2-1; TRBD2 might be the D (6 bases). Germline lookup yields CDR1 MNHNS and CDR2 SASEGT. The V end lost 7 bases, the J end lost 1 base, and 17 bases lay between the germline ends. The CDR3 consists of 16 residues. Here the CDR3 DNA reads TGTGCCAGCAAACTCCAGCCCGGGAGTTCCTACAATGAGCAGTTCTTC. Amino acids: CASKLQPGSSYNEQFF.

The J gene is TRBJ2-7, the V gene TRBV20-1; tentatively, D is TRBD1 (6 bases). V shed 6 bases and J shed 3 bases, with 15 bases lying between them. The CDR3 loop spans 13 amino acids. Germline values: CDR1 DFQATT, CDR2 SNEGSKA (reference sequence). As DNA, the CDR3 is TGCAGTGCGAGGGACAAGGATTACTACGAGCAGTACTTC. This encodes CSARDKDYYEQYF.

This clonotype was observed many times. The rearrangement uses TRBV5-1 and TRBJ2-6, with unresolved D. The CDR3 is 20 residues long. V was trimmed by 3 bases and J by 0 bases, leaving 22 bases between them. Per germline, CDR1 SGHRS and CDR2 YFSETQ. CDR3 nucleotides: TGCGCCAGCAGCTCGCCGCAGAAAGAATTTCTCCCCTCTGGGGCCAACGTCCTGACTTTC. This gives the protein CASSSPQKEFLPSGANVLTF.

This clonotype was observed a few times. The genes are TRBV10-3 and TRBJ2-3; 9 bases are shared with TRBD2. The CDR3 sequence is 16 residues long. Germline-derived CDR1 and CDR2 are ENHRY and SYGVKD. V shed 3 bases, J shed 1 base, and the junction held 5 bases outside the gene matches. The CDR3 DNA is TGTGCCATCAGTGATCAAGAGCGGGAGGGCACAGATACGCAGTATTTT. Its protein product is CAISDQEREGTDTQYF.

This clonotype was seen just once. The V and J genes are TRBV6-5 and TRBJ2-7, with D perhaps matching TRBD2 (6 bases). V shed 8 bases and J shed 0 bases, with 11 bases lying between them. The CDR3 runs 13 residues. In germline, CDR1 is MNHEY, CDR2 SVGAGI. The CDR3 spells CASRESSSYEQYF. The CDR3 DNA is TGTGCCAGCCGGGAGTCAAGCTCCTACGAGCAGTACTTC.

The CDR3 DNA reads as TGTGCCAGCAGCTTGGGGCCGGGGAGTGAGCAGTACTTC. Translating it yields CASSLGPGSEQYF. V usage is TRBV5-5 and J usage is TRBJ2-7, with a weak D call TRBD2 (5 bases). V lost 0 bases to trimming and J lost 7 bases, with 11 bases between them. Per the germline V gene, CDR1 is SGHKS and CDR2 is YYEKEE (reference sequence). This CDR3 is 13 amino acids long. Complete variable domain (other parts from reference TRBV5-5 and TRBJ2-7): DAGVTQSPTHLIKTRGQQVTLRCSPISGHKSVSWYQQVLGQGPQFIFQYYEKEERGRGNFPDRFSARQFPNYSSELNVNALLLGDSALYLCASSLGPGSEQYFGPGTRLTVT.

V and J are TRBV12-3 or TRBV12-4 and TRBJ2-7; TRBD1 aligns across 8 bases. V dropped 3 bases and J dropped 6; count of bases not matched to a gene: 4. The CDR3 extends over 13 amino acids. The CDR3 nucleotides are TGTGCCAGCAGTTTGGACAGGGTATTCGAGCAGTACTTC. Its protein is CASSLDRVFEQYF.

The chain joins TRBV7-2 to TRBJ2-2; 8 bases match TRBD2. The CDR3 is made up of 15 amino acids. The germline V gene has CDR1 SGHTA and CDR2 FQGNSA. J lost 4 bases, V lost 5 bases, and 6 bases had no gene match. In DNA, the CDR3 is TGTGCCAGCAGCCCCAGCGGGAGAGTCACCGGGGAGCTGTTTTTT. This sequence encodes CASSPSGRVTGELFF. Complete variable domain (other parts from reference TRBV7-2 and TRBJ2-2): GAGVSQSPSNKVTEKGKDVELRCDPISGHTALYWYRQSLGQGLEFLIYFQGNSAPDKSGLPSDRFSAERTGGSVSTLTIQRTQQEDSAVYLCASSPSGRVTGELFFGEGSRLTVL.

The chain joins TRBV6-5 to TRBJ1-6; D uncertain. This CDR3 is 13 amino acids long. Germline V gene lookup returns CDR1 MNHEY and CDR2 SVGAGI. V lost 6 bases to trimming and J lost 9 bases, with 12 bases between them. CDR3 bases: TGTGCCAGCAGACGCGAAGACCCTTCACCCCTCCACTTT. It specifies CASRREDPSPLHF.

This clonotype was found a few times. CDR3 region: CASTTPSRADTDTQYF. Written as DNA, the CDR3 is TGTGCCAGCACCACCCCGAGCAGAGCGGACACAGATACGCAGTATTTT. This chain uses TRBV6-2 or TRBV6-3 with TRBJ2-3; TRBD2 is a possible D gene (5 bases). CDR3 length equals 16 residues. CDR1 is MNHEY and CDR2 is SVGEGT in the germline V gene. The V and J ends lost 7 bases and 2 bases respectively, with 19 bases between them.

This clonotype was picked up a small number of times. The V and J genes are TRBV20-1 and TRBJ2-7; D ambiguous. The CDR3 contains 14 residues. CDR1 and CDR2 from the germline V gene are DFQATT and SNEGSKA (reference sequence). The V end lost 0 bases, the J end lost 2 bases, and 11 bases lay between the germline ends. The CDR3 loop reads CSARDGYRTYEQYF. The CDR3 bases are TGCAGTGCTAGAGATGGGTACAGAACCTACGAGCAGTACTTC.

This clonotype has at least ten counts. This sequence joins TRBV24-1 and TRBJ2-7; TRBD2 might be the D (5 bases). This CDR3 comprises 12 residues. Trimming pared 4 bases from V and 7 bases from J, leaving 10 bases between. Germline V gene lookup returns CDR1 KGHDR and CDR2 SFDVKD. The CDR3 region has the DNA TGTGCCACCAGTGAAGAGGGTCTGGAGCAGTACTTC. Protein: CATSEEGLEQYF.

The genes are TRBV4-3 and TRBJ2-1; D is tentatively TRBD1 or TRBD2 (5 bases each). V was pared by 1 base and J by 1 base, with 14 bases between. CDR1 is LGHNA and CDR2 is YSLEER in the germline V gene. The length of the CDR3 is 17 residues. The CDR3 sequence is CASSQGIGAVSYNEQFF. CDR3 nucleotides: TGCGCCAGCAGCCAAGGGATCGGGGCGGTATCCTACAATGAGCAGTTCTTC.

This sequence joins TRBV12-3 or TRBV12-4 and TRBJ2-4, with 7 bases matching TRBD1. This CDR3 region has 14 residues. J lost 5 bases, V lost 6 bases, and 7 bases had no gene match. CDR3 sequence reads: CASRETGRENIQYF. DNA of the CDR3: TGTGCCAGCAGGGAGACAGGGCGCGAAAACATTCAGTACTTC.

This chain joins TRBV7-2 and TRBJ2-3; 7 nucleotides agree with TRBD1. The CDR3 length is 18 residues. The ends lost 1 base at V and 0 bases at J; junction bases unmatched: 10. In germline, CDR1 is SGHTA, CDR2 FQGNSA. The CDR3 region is CASSLEGASATSTDTQYF. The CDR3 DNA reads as TGTGCCAGCAGCTTAGAGGGGGCGAGCGCCACTAGCACAGATACGCAGTATTTT.

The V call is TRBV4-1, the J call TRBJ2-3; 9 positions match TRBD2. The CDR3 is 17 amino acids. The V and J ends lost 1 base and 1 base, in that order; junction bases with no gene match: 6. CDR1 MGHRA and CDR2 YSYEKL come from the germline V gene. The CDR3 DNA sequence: TGCGCCAGCAGCCAAGTGGTTAGCGGGAGAGGCACAGATACGCAGTATTTT. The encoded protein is CASSQVVSGRGTDTQYF.

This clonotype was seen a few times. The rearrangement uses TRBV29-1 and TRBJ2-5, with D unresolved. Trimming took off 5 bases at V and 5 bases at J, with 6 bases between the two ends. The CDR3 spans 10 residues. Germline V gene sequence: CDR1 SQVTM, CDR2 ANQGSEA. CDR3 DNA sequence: TGCAGCGTTCTGGATGAGACCCAGTACTTC. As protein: CSVLDETQYF.

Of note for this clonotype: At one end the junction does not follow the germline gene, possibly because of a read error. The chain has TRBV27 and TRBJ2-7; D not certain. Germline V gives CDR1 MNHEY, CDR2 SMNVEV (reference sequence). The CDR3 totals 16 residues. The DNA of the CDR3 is TGTGCTAGCAGCCCGTCCCAACCGGCCGTCTCCTACGAGCAGTACTTC. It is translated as CASSPSQPAVSYEQYF.

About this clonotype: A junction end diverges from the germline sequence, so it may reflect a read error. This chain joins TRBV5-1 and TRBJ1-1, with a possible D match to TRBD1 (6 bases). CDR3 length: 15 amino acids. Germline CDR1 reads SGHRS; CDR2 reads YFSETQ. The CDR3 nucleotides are TGCACCAGCAGCCCACCCTCAGGGGCTGGCACTGAAGCTTTCTTT. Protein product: CTSSPPSGAGTEAFF.

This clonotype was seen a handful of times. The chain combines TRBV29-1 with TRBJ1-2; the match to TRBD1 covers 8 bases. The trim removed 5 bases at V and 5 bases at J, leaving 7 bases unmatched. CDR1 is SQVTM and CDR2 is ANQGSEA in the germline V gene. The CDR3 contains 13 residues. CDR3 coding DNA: TGCAGCGTTTTCGGACAGGGCAAATATGGCTACACCTTC. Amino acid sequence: CSVFGQGKYGYTF.

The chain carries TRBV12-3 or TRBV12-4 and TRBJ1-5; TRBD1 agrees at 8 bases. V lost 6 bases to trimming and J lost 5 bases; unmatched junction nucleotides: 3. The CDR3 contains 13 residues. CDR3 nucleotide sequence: TGTGCCAGCAGGCAGGGGGCGGATCAGCCCCAGCATTTT. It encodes CASRQGADQPQHF.

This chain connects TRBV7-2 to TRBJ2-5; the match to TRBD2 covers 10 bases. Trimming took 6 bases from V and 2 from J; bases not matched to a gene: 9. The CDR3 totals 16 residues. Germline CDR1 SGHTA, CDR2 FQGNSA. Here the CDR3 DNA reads TGTGCCAGCAGACCCCCTAGCGGGAGTGATCAAGAGACCCAGTACTTC. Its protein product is CASRPPSGSDQETQYF.

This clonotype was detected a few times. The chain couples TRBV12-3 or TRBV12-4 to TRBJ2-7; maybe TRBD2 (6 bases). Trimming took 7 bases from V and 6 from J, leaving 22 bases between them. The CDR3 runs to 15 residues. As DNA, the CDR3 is TGTGCCAGCACCACTCCGGGACTCCGAGACTCCGAGCAGTACTTC. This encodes CASTTPGLRDSEQYF.

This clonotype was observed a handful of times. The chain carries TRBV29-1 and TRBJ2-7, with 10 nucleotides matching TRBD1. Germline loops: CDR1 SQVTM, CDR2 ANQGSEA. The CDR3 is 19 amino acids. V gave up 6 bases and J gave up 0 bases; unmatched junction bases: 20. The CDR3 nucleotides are TGCAGCGTAGTTAATAATCCCGGGACAGGGGAGAGAGGCTCCTACGAGCAGTACTTC. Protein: CSVVNNPGTGERGSYEQYF.

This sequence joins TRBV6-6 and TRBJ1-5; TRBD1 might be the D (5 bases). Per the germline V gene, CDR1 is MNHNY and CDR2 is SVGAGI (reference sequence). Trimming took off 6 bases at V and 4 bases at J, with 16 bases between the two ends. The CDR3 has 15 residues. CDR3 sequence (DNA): TGTGCCAGCAGGCCACACGGGGACGGTAATCAGCCCCAGCATTTT. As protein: CASRPHGDGNQPQHF.

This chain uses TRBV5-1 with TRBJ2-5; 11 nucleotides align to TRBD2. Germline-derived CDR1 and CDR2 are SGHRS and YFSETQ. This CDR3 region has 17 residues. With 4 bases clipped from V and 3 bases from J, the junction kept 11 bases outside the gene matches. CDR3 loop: CASSHALAGDKKETQYF. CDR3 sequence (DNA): TGCGCCAGCAGCCATGCACTAGCGGGAGATAAAAAAGAGACCCAGTACTTC.

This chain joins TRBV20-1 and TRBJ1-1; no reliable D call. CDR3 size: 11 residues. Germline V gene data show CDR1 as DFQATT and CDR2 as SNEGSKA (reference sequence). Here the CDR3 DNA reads TGCAGCATAGCCAGGAACACTGAAGCTTTCTTT. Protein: CSIARNTEAFF.

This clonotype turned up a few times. The DNA for the CDR3 is TGTGCCAGCAGTTTACCCTTGACAGGGGTCAGCTACGAGCAGTACTTC. It codes for CASSLPLTGVSYEQYF. The chain carries TRBV28 and TRBJ2-7, with 8 bases identical to TRBD1. The V gene's germline CDR1 is MDHEN and CDR2 SYDVKM. The CDR3 consists of 16 residues. V was clipped by 2 bases and J by 3 bases; unmatched bases: 9.

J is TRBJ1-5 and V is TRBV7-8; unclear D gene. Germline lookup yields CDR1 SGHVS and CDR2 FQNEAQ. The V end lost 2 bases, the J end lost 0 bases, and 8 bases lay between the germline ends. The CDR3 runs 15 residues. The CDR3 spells CASSLRALSNQPQHF. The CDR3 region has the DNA TGTGCCAGCAGCTTAAGGGCACTTAGCAATCAGCCCCAGCATTTT.